The present T cell receptor (beta chain) was sequenced within a study of molecular identifiers for immune sequencing clone quantification. Points from the study as a whole: More than 97% of effector molecules, versus under 1% of naive-cell molecules, belonged to clones above 20 RNA copies.

About this clonotype itself: Its target is unknown.

One entry per CDR3 protein, called by TCRdb with MiXCR from the PCR reads. The sample has around 480,000 distinct CDR3 sequences; roughly 25% are singletons. The source is a human donor in good health. Some libraries in this study had Jurkat cell RNA spiked in. The sequenced sample was naive CD8+ T cells from blood, with Jurkat cell RNA spiked in. Subset specified: FACS-sorted CD8+CD4-CCR7+CD45RA+ naive T cells.

This CDR3 is CASNPAGGFNEQFF. DNA for the CDR3: TGTGCCAGCAACCCAGCGGGAGGATTTAATGAGCAGTTCTTC. The chain couples TRBV12-3 or TRBV12-4 to TRBJ2-1; 9 nucleotides match TRBD2. The V segment lost 7 bases and the J segment 7 bases; nucleotides outside the gene matches: 8. CDR3 size: 14 residues.